This T cell receptor (beta chain) was sequenced in a study of T cells in Graves' hyperthyroidism and ophthalmopathy (dated by TCRdb to the late 2010s). In terms of the full investigation: Peripheral blood was sampled at the time of initial diagnosis, prior to any treatment. TCR V-J signatures able to tell the groups apart were searched for in a discovery cohort of 100 patients, of whom roughly 42 had Graves' ophthalmopathy and roughly 58 had stable Graves' hyperthyroidism. Prospective prediction of ophthalmopathy was tested in an independent validation cohort of approximately 19 hyperthyroidism patients and 17 patients who later progressed to ophthalmopathy. The 95 to 100 discovery patients were divided at random into training and test sets in a 7:3 ratio. In addition, the study compared T-cell repertoires in thyroid tissue and in blood from 6 or 7 Graves' hyperthyroidism patients. After sampling, hyperthyroidism patients received methimazole starting at 30 mg daily, and ophthalmopathy patients received high-dose intravenous methylprednisolone. According to the paper, TCR Vbeta CDR3 sequencing was carried out on 120 to 150 peripheral blood samples, which came from approximately 43 ophthalmopathy, under 80 hyperthyroidism and about 17 progressor patients. On the study overall, not on this receptor specifically: No statistical method was used to fix the sample size in advance, and group allocation was not hidden from the investigators. Ophthalmopathy was separated from stable hyperthyroidism by a 13 V-J signature model, with just over 85% sensitivity and around 81% specificity obtained in cross-validation and 80%/75% obtained in testing. Most expanded thyroid clonotypes (frequency above 0.001) were also detected in blood, suggesting blood repertoires may reflect thyroid immune responses. In validation, progression to ophthalmopathy was predicted by the model with 70.59% sensitivity and around 75% specificity, a median of roughly 6.4 months before onset.

This clonotype has at least ten counts. Its recognized antigen is unknown. Base qualities were left out, and no much larger clone turns up one base away. TCR beta CDR3 regions were amplified from RNA transcripts. A first-round RT-PCR of the TCR CDR3 used the HTBI primer set with the Qiagen OneStep RT-PCR kit. Libraries were constructed in a second round of multiplex PCR, after which size selection and purification were carried out. Sequencing of the libraries was done on an Illumina HiSeq2000 using paired-end 100 bp reads. Processing in the source paper ran as follows. SOAPnuke was used to process the raw data, with reads discarded if the reads contained adapters or uncalled bases, had a mean Phred below 15, or lacked an exact constant-primer or identifier match. COPE v1.2.5 was used to merge high-quality paired reads, and clonotypes were defined as unique nucleotide sequences. Clonotypes were aligned to IMGT TRBV, TRBD and TRBJ reference segments using MiTCR v1.1. The analysis was restricted to V-J combinations with a frequency above 0.0001, which together covered just over 99% of the repertoires. A TCS score was defined as the ratio between F50 (clonal expansion) and ExV (chaos), using BLOSUM62-based TCRdist between CDR3 peptides within each V-J. Welch's t-statistics and random forest reduced 450 to 600 V-J features to roughly 13, which were used in a naive Bayes classifier (R e1071). TCRdb reprocessing: public reads trimmed at Q25 with fastp, clones called with MiXCR, in-frame beta chains kept. Merged by CDR3 protein, the rows form single entries marked with the most common genes and DNA. TCRdb, not the authors, supplied the V and J calls. The sample table lists about 400,000 distinct CDR3 sequences, roughly 15% of them with a count of one. The top ten clonotypes cover approximately 19% of the sample.

Trimming takes 1 base from V and 3 bases from J, and the germline ends sit 10 bases apart. Spanning cysteine to phenylalanine, the CDR3 consists of 14 amino acids. Only the CDR3 DNA stays, 42 bases, in frame from base 1. The germline V gene encodes CDR1 SEHNR and CDR2 FQNEAQ (reference sequence). Ophthalmopathy patients had moderately to severely active disease, with a Clinical Activity Score of 3 or more, a NOSPECS grade of 4 or more, and a disease duration of less than 3 months. The study excluded patients with uncontrolled infections, other autoimmune diseases, pregnancy or lactation. Diagnoses were based on clinical symptoms, serum thyroxine and TRAb, thyroid ultrasound and orbital computed tomography. PBMCs were separated from over 9 ml of fresh peripheral blood using Ficoll-Paque density gradient centrifugation. Trizol reagent was used to extract total RNA, and RNA quality was then checked on an Agilent 2100 Bioanalyzer.

This TCR derives from a woman aged 60-75 years with Graves' ophthalmopathy. The sample comprised blood. Recombination linked TRBV7-9 to TRBJ2-7, with the D segment identity uncertain. The base sequence is TGTGCCAGCAGCTTAGATCAAAGCGTCTACGAGCAGTACTTC. It translates to CASSLDQSVYEQYF.